The rows below give T cell receptor beta chains drawn from one sample of a study of blood T cell repertoires in COVID-19. Repertoires were generated with immunoSEQ multiplex PCR, while TCRdb's copy carries only in-frame clones and drops some. The sample comprises some 190,000 clones, around 83% of which are singletons, and approximately 8% rests with the top ten. Material: peripheral blood. The receptors originated from a woman in her fifties or sixties with acute or convalescent COVID-19. Each CDR3 is given with its conserved first and last residue. The order of the fields is CDR3 DNA, CDR3 protein, clone size, D gene, V gene, J gene. The D gene is left open where the match is weak. A clone size is listed for some rows: how often the clone was seen (once, few, many), or a class if it is expanded.

TGCGCCAGCAGCTTGTCCGGGAGGGAAGGAGGAGAGCAGTACTTC	CASSLSGREGGEQYF	NA	TRBD2	TRBV5-1	TRBJ2-7
TGCGCCAGCAGTGAGTCATCAATCAGGGATTCGGGGGACACTGAAGCTTTCTTT	CASSESSIRDSGDTEAFF	NA	NA	TRBV10-1	TRBJ1-1
TGTGCCAGCAGCTTCCCGGGACTAGCGTCTTACTTC	CASSFPGLASYF	NA	TRBD2	TRBV11-2	TRBJ2-5
TGTGCCAGCAGCCAAGATGGGGGCGGCTTCTTCAATGAAAAACTGTTTTTT	CASSQDGGGFFNEKLFF	NA	NA	TRBV3-1/TRBV3-2	TRBJ1-4
TGCGCCAGCAGTGATATGAAGGGGGCGAACACTGAAGCTTTCTTT	CASSDMKGANTEAFF	NA	TRBD1	TRBV10-1	TRBJ1-1
TGTGCCAGCAGCCAAGTCGGGACAGAAGCTTTCTTT	CASSQVGTEAFF	NA	NA	TRBV3-1/TRBV3-2	TRBJ1-1
TGCGCCAGCAGTCTAGGGACAGGGAGGGTTAATTCACCCCTCCACTTT	CASSLGTGRVNSPLHF	NA	TRBD1	TRBV23-1	TRBJ1-6
TGTGCCAGCAGCCAAACGGGGGGCTACACCTTC	CASSQTGGYTF	few	NA	TRBV3-1/TRBV3-2	TRBJ1-2
TGTGCCAGCAGTGAAGGACAGGGGAAAAATTCACCCCTCCACTTT	CASSEGQGKNSPLHF	NA	TRBD1	TRBV6-1	TRBJ1-6
TGTGCCAGCAGTTTAGGAGGGGGCGGGCGAGGCTACACCTTC	CASSLGGGGRGYTF	NA	TRBD1	TRBV28	TRBJ1-2
TGTGCCAGCAGTCGATCCGGGACAGGGGTAGGCCATGAGCAGTTCTTC	CASSRSGTGVGHEQFF	NA	TRBD1	TRBV28	TRBJ2-1
TGTGCCTGGAGGTTCAGGGCAGGCACTGAAGCTTTCTTT	CAWRFRAGTEAFF	NA	NA	TRBV30	TRBJ1-1
TGTGCCAGCAGTTTAATAGTAGCGGGAGGGACAGATACGCAGTATTTT	CASSLIVAGGTDTQYF	NA	TRBD2	TRBV27	TRBJ2-3
TGTGCCAGCAGTGAATACAGGGGAACTGAAGCTTTCTTT	CASSEYRGTEAFF	many	TRBD1	TRBV2	TRBJ1-1
TGTGCCAGCAGGAGAACCGGGTTTCAAAATGAAAAACTGTTTTTT	CASRRTGFQNEKLFF	NA	NA	TRBV28	TRBJ1-4
TGCGCCAGCAGCCAAGGACAGAGACGGAATGAGCAGTTCTTC	CASSQGQRRNEQFF	NA	NA	TRBV4-1	TRBJ2-1
TGCAGCCTGGAAATGGCGGGAGGCTACAATGAGCAGTTCTTC	CSLEMAGGYNEQFF	NA	TRBD2	TRBV29-1	TRBJ2-1
TGTGCCATCTCCCCCCACAATGAGCAGTTCTTC	CAISPHNEQFF	NA	NA	TRBV30	TRBJ2-1
TGTGCCAGTAGTTCCACCGGGACAGGGGGACATCAGCCCCAGCATTTT	CASSSTGTGGHQPQHF	once	TRBD1	TRBV19	TRBJ1-5
TGTGCCAGCAGCTTCACAGGCGAACCCAATCAGCCCCAGCATTTT	CASSFTGEPNQPQHF	few	NA	TRBV5-5	TRBJ1-5
TGTGCCAGCAGCCTACAGGGGGCGGATGGCTACACCTTC	CASSLQGADGYTF	NA	TRBD1	TRBV5-4	TRBJ1-2
TGTGCCAGTAGGAGGGACAGGGAAACTGAAGCTTTCTTT	CASRRDRETEAFF	NA	TRBD1	TRBV19	TRBJ1-1
TGTGCCAGTAGGTTGGGAGGGGGCACAGATACGCAGTATTTT	CASRLGGGTDTQYF	NA	TRBD2	TRBV19	TRBJ2-3
TGTGCCAGCAGTGAAGAGAATTTCGGGACAGGGTCCGATACGCAGTATTTT	CASSEENFGTGSDTQYF	once	TRBD1	TRBV6-1	TRBJ2-3